A selection of T cell receptor beta chains follows, all from one sample in a study of T-cell reconstitution after alpha-beta-depleted transplantation in children. Using its own MiXCR run on the PCR reads, TCRdb lists one record per CDR3 protein. The table records 440,000 or so distinct CDR3 sequences, roughly 43% of them present only once. Source: PBMCs, taken before TCRalphabeta/CD19-depleted stem cell transplant. Receptor source: a girl aged 2 to 10 with aplastic anemia, due to receive a stem cell transplant. Both conserved end residues are part of each CDR3. D genes are given only for firm matches. Part of the rows lack a size; the others show once, few, many or a class for expanded clones.

>TRBJ1-5|TRBV12-3/TRBV12-4|.|few
TGTGCCAGCAGTCGGGGACCCACGCGCAATCAGCCCCAGCATTTT
CASSRGPTRNQPQHF
>TRBJ2-7|TRBV20-1|.|many
TGCAGCGCTACCGGGACTGAATCCTACGAGCAGTACTTC
CSATGTESYEQYF
>TRBJ1-5|TRBV20-1|.|.
TGCAGTGCTAGACCTAGGAACAGTCGGGAAAATCAGCCCCAGCATTTT
CSARPRNSRENQPQHF
>TRBJ2-5|TRBV5-1|.|.
TGCGCCAGCAGCTTTGGACTTGACCAAGAGACCCAGTACTTC
CASSFGLDQETQYF
>TRBJ1-3|TRBV4-2|.|.
TGTGCCAGCAGCCTAGACAACGGGGCGCCCTCTGGAAACACCATATATTTT
CASSLDNGAPSGNTIYF
>TRBJ2-1|TRBV20-1|.|.
TGCAGTGCTAGTGAGGGGAGCGACAATGAGCAGTTCTTC
CSASEGSDNEQFF
>TRBJ2-3|TRBV5-5|.|.
TGTGCCAGCAGCCGAACTATCCCGGGAAGCACAGATACGCAGTATTTT
CASSRTIPGSTDTQYF
>TRBJ2-5|TRBV18|TRBD2|.
TGTGCCAGCTCACCGTGGCGGGAGAAAGAGACCCAGTACTTC
CASSPWREKETQYF
>TRBJ2-6|TRBV15|.|.
TGTGCCACCAGCAGAGAGGGTTCTGGGGCCAACGTCCTGACTTTC
CATSREGSGANVLTF
>TRBJ1-1|TRBV5-1|.|once
TGCGCCAGCAGCAACCAACAGGGTCACGACACTGAAGCTTTCTTT
CASSNQQGHDTEAFF
>TRBJ2-7|TRBV5-1|.|.
TGCGCCAGCAGCTTGGTGGCGAACTACGAGCAGTACTTC
CASSLVANYEQYF
>TRBJ1-2|TRBV20-1|.|.
TGCAGTGCTATACTATCCCGCTATGGCTACACCTTC
CSAILSRYGYTF
>TRBJ2-7|TRBV4-1|.|.
TGCGCCAGCAGCCAAGATGGTGCGGGGACGCCCTACGAGCAGTACTTC
CASSQDGAGTPYEQYF
>TRBJ1-2|TRBV12-3/TRBV12-4|TRBD1|once
TGTGCCAGCATCATAACAGGGGGCCCTTCTAGGGGCTACACCTTC
CASIITGGPSRGYTF
>TRBJ2-7|TRBV18|TRBD1|once
TGTGCCAGCTCACCCCAACTTATCCCGACAGGGCCCTTTAGGGAGCAGTACTTC
CASSPQLIPTGPFREQYF
>TRBJ2-2|TRBV5-6|.|.
TGTGCCAGCAGCACCTACTCCGGGGAGCTGTTTTTT
CASSTYSGELFF
>TRBJ2-7|TRBV6-1|.|few
TGTGCCGGACTTGTAGGATCTGCCGGCTACGAGCAGTACTTC
CAGLVGSAGYEQYF
>TRBJ1-2|TRBV6-1|TRBD1|few
TGTGCCAGCAGGACAGGGTCTAACTATGGCTACACCTTC
CASRTGSNYGYTF
>TRBJ2-5|TRBV15|TRBD2|.
TGTGCCACCAGCAGAATAGCGGGAGTCCTAGAGACCCAGTACTTC
CATSRIAGVLETQYF
>TRBJ2-3|TRBV20-1|TRBD2|many
TGCAGTGCTAGAGATCTAGCACTAGCGGGACGAGATACGCAGTATTTT
CSARDLALAGRDTQYF
>TRBJ2-1|TRBV5-1|TRBD1|many
TGCGCCAGCCTCCTGGGGGGGGACAGGGCCGTGGTTGAGCAGTTCTTC
CASLLGGDRAVVEQFF
>TRBJ2-5|TRBV29-1|.|.
TGCAGCGGCCGGGGGTGGGGGGCGCGAGAGACCCAGTACTTC
CSGRGWGARETQYF
>TRBJ1-2|TRBV7-9|TRBD1|.
TGTGCCAGCAGCCACGGACGACAGGGGCAAGGCTACACCTTC
CASSHGRQGQGYTF
>TRBJ2-3|TRBV10-2|.|few
TGCGCCAGCTCTACCCGGGCGGATACGCAGTATTTT
CASSTRADTQYF
>TRBJ2-3|TRBV29-1|.|.
TGCAGCGTCGATCAGGGCTCAACCACAGATACGCAGTATTTT
CSVDQGSTTDTQYF
>TRBJ2-7|TRBV6-1|TRBD1|few
TGTGCCAGCAGTCCTACCCCAGGGGGTCCCTACGAGCAGTACTTC
CASSPTPGGPYEQYF
>TRBJ1-1|TRBV29-1|TRBD1|many
TGCAGCGGACGGGACAGAACGGCGAACACTGAAGCTTTCTTT
CSGRDRTANTEAFF
>TRBJ2-1|TRBV2|TRBD1|many
TGTGCCAGCCGAGAAGGGCAGGGGGTAGGTAATGAGCAGTTCTTC
CASREGQGVGNEQFF